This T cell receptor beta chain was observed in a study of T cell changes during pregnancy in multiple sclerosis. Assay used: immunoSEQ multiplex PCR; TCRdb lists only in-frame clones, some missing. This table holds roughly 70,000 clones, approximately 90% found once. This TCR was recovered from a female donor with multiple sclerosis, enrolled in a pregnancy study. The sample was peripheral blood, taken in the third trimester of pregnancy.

The CDR3 coding sequence is TGTGCTAGTGTTCAGGAGGGCCCAAATGGCTACACCTTC. Its protein product is CASVQEGPNGYTF. The genes are TRBV12-5 and TRBJ1-2; D remains unclear. CDR1 is LGHNT, CDR2 FRNRAP, per germline. Trimming took off 7 bases at V and 6 bases at J, with 15 bases between the two ends. This CDR3 comprises 13 residues.